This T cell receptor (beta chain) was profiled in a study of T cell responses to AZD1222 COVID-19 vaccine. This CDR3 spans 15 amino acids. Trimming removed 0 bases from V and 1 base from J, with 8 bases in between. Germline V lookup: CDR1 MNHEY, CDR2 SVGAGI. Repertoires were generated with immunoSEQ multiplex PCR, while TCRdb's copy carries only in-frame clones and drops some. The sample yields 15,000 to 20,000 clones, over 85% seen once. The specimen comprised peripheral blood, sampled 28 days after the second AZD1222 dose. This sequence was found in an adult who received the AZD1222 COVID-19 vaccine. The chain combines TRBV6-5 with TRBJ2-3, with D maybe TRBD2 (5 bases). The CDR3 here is CASSYSEVGTDTQYF. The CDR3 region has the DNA TGTGCCAGCAGTTACTCGGAGGTGGGCACAGATACGCAGTATTTT.